The 24 T cell receptor beta chains below all came from one sample that was sequenced in a study of blood T cell repertoires in COVID-19. TCRdb's table, derived via immunoSEQ multiplex PCR, lists solely in-frame clones and lacks some. The table shows fewer than 350,000 clones, with roughly 90% occurring only once. The sample comprised peripheral blood. All receptors derive from a woman aged 25 to 39 with COVID-19, enrolled during active disease.

V and J are TRBV2 and TRBJ2-5, with D maybe TRBD2 (5 bases). V was shortened by 6 bases and J by 5 bases, with 16 bases between the two germline ends. This CDR3 has 14 residues. Germline values: CDR1 SNHLY, CDR2 FYNNEI. The DNA for the CDR3 is TGTGCCAGCAGCCTCGATTCGCCGGGGGAGACCCAGTACTTC. Amino acid sequence: CASSLDSPGETQYF.

The count of this clone is one. This sequence joins TRBV2 and TRBJ2-7; tentatively, D is TRBD1 (5 bases). This CDR3 contains 13 residues. Trimming cost V 3 bases and J 3 bases, with 9 bases left between them. Germline CDR1 SNHLY, CDR2 FYNNEI. CDR3 coding DNA: TGTGCCAGCAGTGAGTACACAGGCTACGAGCAGTACTTC. This translates into CASSEYTGYEQYF.

The V and J genes are TRBV28 and TRBJ2-3; 8 bases are shared with TRBD2. V was clipped by 2 bases and J by 4 bases; unmatched bases: 8. Germline V CDR1 and CDR2: MDHEN, SYDVKM. This CDR3 comprises 16 residues. The CDR3 sequence is CASSLSRGGLADTQYF. Here the CDR3 DNA reads TGTGCCAGCAGTTTAAGTCGGGGGGGCCTCGCAGATACGCAGTATTTT.

The chain links TRBV6-5 to TRBJ1-6; TRBD1 might be the D (5 bases). Germline CDR1 reads MNHEY; CDR2 reads SVGAGI. This CDR3 contains 14 residues. Trimming removed 6 bases from V and 7 bases from J, with 13 bases in between. The CDR3 sequence: CASSRGTQNSPLHF. In DNA form, the CDR3 reads TGTGCCAGCAGCCGCGGGACGCAGAATTCACCCCTCCACTTT.

The gene calls are TRBV4-1 and TRBJ1-2; weak D call: TRBD1 (5 bases). The CDR3 is 16 amino acids. Germline V gene lookup returns CDR1 MGHRA and CDR2 YSYEKL. The V end lost 1 base, the J end lost 7 bases, and 19 bases lay between the germline ends. CDR3 nucleotides: TGCGCCAGCAGCCAAGCCCCAGGGCCCAACGTGGGTGGCTACACCTTC. As protein: CASSQAPGPNVGGYTF.

The chain employs TRBV11-2 and TRBJ2-7, with TRBD2 identical over 8 bases. The CDR3 covers 14 residues. The V and J ends lost 4 bases and 4 bases, in that order; junction bases with no gene match: 6. CDR1 is SGHAT and CDR2 is FQNNGV in the germline V gene. The DNA for the CDR3 is TGTGCCAGCAGCTCGGGGACTAGTTGGTACGAGCAGTACTTC. Protein sequence: CASSSGTSWYEQYF.

This rearrangement joins TRBV19 to TRBJ2-1, with 11 bases lining up with TRBD1. This CDR3 has 13 residues. Germline trimming cut 7 bases from V and 6 bases from J; bases unmatched to any gene: 2. CDR1 LNHDA and CDR2 SQIVND come from the germline V gene (reference sequence). CDR3 in amino acids: CASTGTGGNEQFF. CDR3 coding DNA: TGTGCCAGTACCGGGACAGGGGGCAATGAGCAGTTCTTC.

V is TRBV2 and J is TRBJ1-5, with a possible D match to TRBD1 (6 bases). Germline CDR1 and CDR2: SNHLY and FYNNEI. Trimming took 5 bases from V and 5 from J, leaving 16 bases between them. The CDR3 is 15 residues long. CDR3 region: CASSQIGQPYQPQHF. The CDR3, as DNA: TGTGCCAGCAGTCAGATTGGACAGCCGTATCAGCCCCAGCATTTT.

This chain uses TRBV5-1 with TRBJ1-1; TRBD1 might be the D (6 bases). CDR1 is SGHRS and CDR2 is YFSETQ in the germline V gene. V was cut by 4 bases and J by 1 base, with 17 bases left in between. The CDR3 runs 16 residues. CDR3 nucleotides: TGCGCCAGCAGCCTGGGACATTCCGGAAAGAACACTGAAGCTTTCTTT. As protein: CASSLGHSGKNTEAFF.

This chain links TRBV10-3 with TRBJ1-1, with D possibly being TRBD1 (6 bases). CDR3 length: 15 amino acids. Germline CDR1 ENHRY, CDR2 SYGVKD. V was cut by 6 bases and J by 0 bases, with 14 bases left in between. CDR3 loop: CAIRDLGHMNTEAFF. Here the CDR3 DNA reads TGTGCCATCAGAGACCTGGGACATATGAACACTGAAGCTTTCTTT.

The V gene is TRBV7-2, the J gene TRBJ2-1; no clear D gene. V lost 1 base and J 8 bases, leaving 18 bases between the germline ends. The CDR3 is made up of 16 amino acids. Germline V gene sequence: CDR1 SGHTA, CDR2 FQGNSA. The CDR3 here is CASSLDNLEPWDEQFF. The CDR3 nucleotides are TGTGCCAGCAGCTTAGATAATTTGGAGCCTTGGGATGAGCAGTTCTTC.

The chain links TRBV27 to TRBJ1-5; D is undetermined. Trimming pared 2 bases from V and 2 bases from J, leaving 10 bases between. Germline V gives CDR1 MNHEY, CDR2 SMNVEV (reference sequence). The CDR3 runs 15 residues. CDR3 nucleotide sequence: TGTGCCAGCAGTTTACCCCCCGGAGGCAATCAGCCCCAGCATTTT. Translated, it gives CASSLPPGGNQPQHF.

The chain couples TRBV27 to TRBJ1-6; the match to TRBD1 covers 8 bases. V lost 4 bases and J lost 7; bases outside the gene matches: 3. Looked up from germline, CDR1 is MNHEY and CDR2 is SMNVEV (reference sequence). This CDR3 region has 14 residues. The CDR3 region is CASSWTGMNSPLHF. The CDR3 DNA sequence: TGTGCCAGCAGTTGGACAGGGATGAATTCACCCCTCCACTTT.

This chain joins TRBV29-1 and TRBJ2-1, with D perhaps TRBD1 (6 bases). Germline loops: CDR1 SQVTM, CDR2 ANQGSEA. V was cut by 2 bases and J by 4 bases, with 12 bases left in between. The CDR3 totals 14 residues. The CDR3 sequence: CSVEIGRGYNEQFF. CDR3 DNA: TGCAGCGTTGAAATCGGCAGGGGTTACAATGAGCAGTTCTTC.

The V and J genes are TRBV5-1 and TRBJ2-5; 11 bases are shared with TRBD2. CDR1 is SGHRS, CDR2 YFSETQ, per germline. The CDR3 totals 15 residues. J gave up 2 bases and V 3 bases, and 3 bases lay outside the gene matches. In DNA form, the CDR3 reads TGCGCCAGCAGCTCACTAGCGGGGGCACAAGAGACCCAGTACTTC. This sequence encodes CASSSLAGAQETQYF.

The chain uses TRBV7-9 and TRBJ2-5, with 7 bases lining up with TRBD2. Per the germline V gene, CDR1 is SEHNR and CDR2 is FQNEAQ (reference sequence). CDR3 length equals 14 residues. The junction had 6 bases not matched to a gene; V was cut back by 6 bases and J by 2 bases. The CDR3: CASSYRGGQETQYF. CDR3 bases: TGTGCCAGCAGTTATCGCGGGGGACAAGAGACCCAGTACTTC. Full variable domain (outside the CDR3, taken from reference TRBV7-9 and TRBJ2-5): DTGVSQNPRHKITKRGQNVTFRCDPISEHNRLYWYRQTLGQGPEFLTYFQNEAQLEKSRLLSDRFSAERPKGSFSTLEIQRTEQGDSAMYLCASSYRGGQETQYFGPGTRLLVL.

This clone occurred a few times. The chain has TRBV27 and TRBJ2-7; possible D gene TRBD2, 7 bases. Trimming removed 6 bases at V and 12 bases at J, with 18 bases between. Germline CDR1 reads MNHEY; CDR2 reads SMNVEV (reference sequence). This CDR3 has 12 residues. The CDR3 loop is CASRGGAKVLYF. The CDR3 bases are TGTGCCAGCAGGGGGGGGGCCAAGGTTTTGTACTTC.

The V call is TRBV5-6, the J call TRBJ1-4, with 7 bases that match TRBD1. The V segment lost 4 bases and the J segment 7 bases; nucleotides outside the gene matches: 13. The CDR3 length is 16 residues. The germline CDR1 and CDR2 sequences are SGHDT and YYEEEE. CDR3 coding DNA: TGTGCCAGCAGCACCCGACAGGGTTTGGGGTTTGAAAAACTGTTTTTT. Protein product: CASSTRQGLGFEKLFF.

V is TRBV27 and J is TRBJ1-1; a weak D match, TRBD1 (6 bases). V lost 5 bases to trimming and J lost 6 bases, with 16 bases between them. CDR3 length equals 14 residues. Germline V gene data show CDR1 as MNHEY and CDR2 as SMNVEV (reference sequence). The CDR3 nucleotides read TGTGCCAGCAGTACCACGTTGGGGGCGCCTGAAGCTTTCTTT. This translates into CASSTTLGAPEAFF.

The V and J genes are TRBV6-6 and TRBJ2-5; D gene uncertain. Trimming cost V 5 bases and J 4 bases, with 17 bases left between them. This CDR3 has 15 amino acids. The germline gives CDR1 MNHNY, CDR2 SVGAGI (reference sequence). Here the CDR3 reads CASSGKTFTAETQYF. Written as DNA, the CDR3 is TGTGCCAGCAGTGGTAAGACATTTACGGCAGAGACCCAGTACTTC.

A single count supports this clone. An end of the junction does not agree with germline; a read error may underlie this. The V gene is TRBV2, the J gene TRBJ1-5, with 12 bases that match TRBD1. From germline, CDR1 is SNHLY and CDR2 FYNNEI. There are 13 residues in the CDR3. Written as DNA, the CDR3 is TGTGCCAGCAGTGGGGGACAGGGGGCCCCCCGGCATTTT. It yields the protein CASSGGQGAPRHF. The variable domain in full, with the rest retrieved from reference TRBV2 and TRBJ1-5, is EPEVTQTPSHQVTQMGQEVILRCVPISNHLYFYWYRQILGQKVEFLVSFYNNEISEKSEIFDDQFSVERPDGSNFTLKIRSTKLEDSAMYFCASSGGQGAPRHFGDGTRLSIL.

The V gene is TRBV7-8, the J gene TRBJ1-2; maybe TRBD1 (5 bases). The V end lost 5 bases, the J end lost 4 bases, and 26 bases lay between the germline ends. CDR1 SGHVS and CDR2 FQNEAQ come from the germline V gene. The CDR3 is 18 amino acids. The CDR3 reads CASSRDPPGHIPGYGYTF. For the CDR3, the DNA is TGTGCCAGCAGCCGAGATCCGCCAGGACATATCCCAGGCTATGGCTACACCTTC.

CDR3 sequence (DNA): TGTGCCAGCAGCTTTTCGGGAGCCGAGCAGTACTTC. Encoded protein: CASSFSGAEQYF. The chain employs TRBV5-5 and TRBJ2-7, with a possible D match to TRBD2 (6 bases). V was clipped by 2 bases and J by 6 bases, with 9 bases between them. The CDR3 spans 12 residues. Per germline, CDR1 SGHKS and CDR2 YYEKEE (reference sequence).

The chain is built from TRBV19 and TRBJ2-7; D might be TRBD1 (6 bases). CDR1 LNHDA and CDR2 SQIVND come from the germline V gene (reference sequence). CDR3 length equals 14 residues. Trimming pared 7 bases from V and 0 bases from J, leaving 13 bases between. This chain's CDR3 is CASTPTGLSYEQYF. The CDR3 DNA reads TGTGCCAGTACCCCGACAGGACTCTCCTACGAGCAGTACTTC.